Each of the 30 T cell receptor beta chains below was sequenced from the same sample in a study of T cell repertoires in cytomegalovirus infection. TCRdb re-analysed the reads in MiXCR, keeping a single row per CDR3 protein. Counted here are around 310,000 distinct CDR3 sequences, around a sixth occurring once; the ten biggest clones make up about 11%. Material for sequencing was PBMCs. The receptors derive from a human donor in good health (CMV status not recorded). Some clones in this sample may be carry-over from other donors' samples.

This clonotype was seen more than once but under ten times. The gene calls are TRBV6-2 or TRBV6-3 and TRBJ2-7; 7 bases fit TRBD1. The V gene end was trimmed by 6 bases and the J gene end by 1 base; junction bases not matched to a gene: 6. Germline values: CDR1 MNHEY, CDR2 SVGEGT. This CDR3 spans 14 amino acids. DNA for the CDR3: TGTGCCAGCAGGGGACAGATGGGATCCTACGAGCAGTACTTC. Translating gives CASRGQMGSYEQYF.

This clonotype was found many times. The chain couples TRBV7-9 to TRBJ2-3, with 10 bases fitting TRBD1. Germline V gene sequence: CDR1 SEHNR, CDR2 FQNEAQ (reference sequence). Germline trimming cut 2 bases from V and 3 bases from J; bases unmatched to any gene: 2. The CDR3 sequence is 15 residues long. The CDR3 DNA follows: TGTGCCAGCAGCTTAACGGGACAGGGGACAGATACGCAGTATTTT. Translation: CASSLTGQGTDTQYF.

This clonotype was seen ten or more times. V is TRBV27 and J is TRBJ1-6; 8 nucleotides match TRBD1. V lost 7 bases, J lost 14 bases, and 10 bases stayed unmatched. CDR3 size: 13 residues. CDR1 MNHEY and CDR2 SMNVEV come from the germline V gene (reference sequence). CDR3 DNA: TGTGCCAGCACCGGACAGGGCACATCCTCCCTCCACTTT. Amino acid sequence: CASTGQGTSSLHF.

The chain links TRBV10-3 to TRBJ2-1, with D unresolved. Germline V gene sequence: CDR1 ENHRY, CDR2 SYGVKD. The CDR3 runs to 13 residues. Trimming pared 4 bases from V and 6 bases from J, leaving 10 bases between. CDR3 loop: CAISGGEINEQFF. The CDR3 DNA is TGTGCCATCAGTGGCGGTGAGATCAATGAGCAGTTCTTC.

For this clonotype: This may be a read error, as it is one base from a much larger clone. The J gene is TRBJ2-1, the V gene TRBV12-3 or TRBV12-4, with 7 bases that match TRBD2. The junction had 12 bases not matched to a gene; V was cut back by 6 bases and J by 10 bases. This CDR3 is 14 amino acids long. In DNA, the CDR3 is TGTGCCAGCAGGGTATGGGGGGGTGAGGTGGAGCAGTTCTTC. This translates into CASRVWGGEVEQFF.

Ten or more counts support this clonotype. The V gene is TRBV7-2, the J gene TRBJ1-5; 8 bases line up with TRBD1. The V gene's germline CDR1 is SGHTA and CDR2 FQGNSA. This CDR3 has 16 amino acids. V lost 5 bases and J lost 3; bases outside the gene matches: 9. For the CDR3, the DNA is TGTGCCAGCAGCGCACAGGGGGGGGGATACAATCAGCCCCAGCATTTT. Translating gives CASSAQGGGYNQPQHF.

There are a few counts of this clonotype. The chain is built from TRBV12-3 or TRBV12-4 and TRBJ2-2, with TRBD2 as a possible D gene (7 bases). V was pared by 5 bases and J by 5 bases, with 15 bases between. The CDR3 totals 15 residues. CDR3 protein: CASSPGEGGTGELFF. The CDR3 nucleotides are TGTGCCAGCAGTCCCGGGGAGGGGGGAACCGGGGAGCTGTTTTTT.

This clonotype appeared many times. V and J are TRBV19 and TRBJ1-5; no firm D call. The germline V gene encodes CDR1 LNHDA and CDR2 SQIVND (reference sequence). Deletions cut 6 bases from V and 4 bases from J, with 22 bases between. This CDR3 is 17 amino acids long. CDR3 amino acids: CASSPIGSTVLNQPQHF. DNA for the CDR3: TGTGCCAGTAGCCCGATCGGGTCTACAGTTCTTAATCAGCCCCAGCATTTT.

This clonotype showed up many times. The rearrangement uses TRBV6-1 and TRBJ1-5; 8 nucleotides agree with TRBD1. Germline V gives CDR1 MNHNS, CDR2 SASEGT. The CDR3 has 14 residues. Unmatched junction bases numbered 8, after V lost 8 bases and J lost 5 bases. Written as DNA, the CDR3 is TGTGCCAGCGGTGGACAGGGTTTGGATCAGCCCCAGCATTTT. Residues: CASGGQGLDQPQHF.

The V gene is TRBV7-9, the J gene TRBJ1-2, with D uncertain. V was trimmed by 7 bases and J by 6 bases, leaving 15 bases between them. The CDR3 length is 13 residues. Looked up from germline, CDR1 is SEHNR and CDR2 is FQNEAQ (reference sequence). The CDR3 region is CASNRPREDGYTF. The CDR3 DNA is TGTGCCAGCAACAGACCGAGGGAGGATGGCTACACCTTC.

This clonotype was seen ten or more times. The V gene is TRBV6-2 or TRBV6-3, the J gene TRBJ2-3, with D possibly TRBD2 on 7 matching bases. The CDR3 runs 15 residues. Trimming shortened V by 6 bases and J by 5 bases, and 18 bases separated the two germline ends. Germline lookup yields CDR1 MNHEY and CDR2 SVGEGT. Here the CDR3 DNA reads TGTGCCAGCAGACCCACGGGGGGCGCAGGAGATACGCAGTATTTT. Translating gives CASRPTGGAGDTQYF.

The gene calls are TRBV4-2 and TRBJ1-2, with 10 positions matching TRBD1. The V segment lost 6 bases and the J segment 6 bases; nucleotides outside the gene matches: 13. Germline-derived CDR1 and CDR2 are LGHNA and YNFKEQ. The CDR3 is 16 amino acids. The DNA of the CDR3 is TGTGCCAGCAGGATAGCATTGGACGGGACAGGGGATGGCTACACCTTC. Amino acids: CASRIALDGTGDGYTF.

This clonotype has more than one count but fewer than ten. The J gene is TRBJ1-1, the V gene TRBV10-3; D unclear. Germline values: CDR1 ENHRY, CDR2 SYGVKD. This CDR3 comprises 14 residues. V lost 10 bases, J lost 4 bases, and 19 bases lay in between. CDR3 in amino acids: CATSFSDDGTEAFF. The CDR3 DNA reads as TGTGCCACCAGCTTCTCGGATGACGGCACTGAAGCTTTCTTT.

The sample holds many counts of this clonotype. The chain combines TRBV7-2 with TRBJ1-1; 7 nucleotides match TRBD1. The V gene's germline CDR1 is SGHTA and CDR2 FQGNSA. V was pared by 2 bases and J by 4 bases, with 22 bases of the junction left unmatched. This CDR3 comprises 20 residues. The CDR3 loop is CASSLNAEADAGDSPTEAFF. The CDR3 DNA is TGTGCCAGCAGCTTAAATGCGGAGGCTGACGCCGGGGACAGCCCCACTGAAGCTTTCTTT.

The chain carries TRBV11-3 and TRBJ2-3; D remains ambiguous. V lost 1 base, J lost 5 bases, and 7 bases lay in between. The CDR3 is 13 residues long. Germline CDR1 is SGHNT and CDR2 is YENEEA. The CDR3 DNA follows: TGTGCCAGCAGCTTAGGGTCAGAAGATACGCAGTATTTT. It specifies CASSLGSEDTQYF.

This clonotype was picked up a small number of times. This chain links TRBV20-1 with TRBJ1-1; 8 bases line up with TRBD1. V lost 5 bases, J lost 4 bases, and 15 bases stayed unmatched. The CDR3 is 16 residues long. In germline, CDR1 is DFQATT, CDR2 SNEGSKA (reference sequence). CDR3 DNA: TGCAGTGCTCATCAAGGGACAGGAGCTGTTGGCACTGAAGCTTTCTTT. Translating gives CSAHQGTGAVGTEAFF.

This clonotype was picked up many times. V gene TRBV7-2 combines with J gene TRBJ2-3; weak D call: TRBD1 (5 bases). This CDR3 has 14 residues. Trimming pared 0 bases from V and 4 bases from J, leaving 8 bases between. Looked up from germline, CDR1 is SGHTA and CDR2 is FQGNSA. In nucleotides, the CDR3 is TGTGCCAGCAGCTTAGCCCAGGGCCCAGATACGCAGTATTTT. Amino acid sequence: CASSLAQGPDTQYF. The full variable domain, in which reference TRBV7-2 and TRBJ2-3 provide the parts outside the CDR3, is GAGVSQSPSNKVTEKGKDVELRCDPISGHTALYWYRQSLGQGLEFLIYFQGNSAPDKSGLPSDRFSAERTGGSVSTLTIQRTQQEDSAVYLCASSLAQGPDTQYFGPGTRLTVL.

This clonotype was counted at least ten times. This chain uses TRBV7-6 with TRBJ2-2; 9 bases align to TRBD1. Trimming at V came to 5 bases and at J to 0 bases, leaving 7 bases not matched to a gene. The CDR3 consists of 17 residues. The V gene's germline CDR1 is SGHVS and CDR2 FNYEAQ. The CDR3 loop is CASSLTGTGSNTGELFF. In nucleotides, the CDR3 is TGTGCCAGCAGCCTTACCGGGACAGGGTCGAACACCGGGGAGCTGTTTTTT. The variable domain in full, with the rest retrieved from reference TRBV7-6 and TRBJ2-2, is GAGVSQSPRYKVTKRGQDVALRCDPISGHVSLYWYRQALGQGPEFLTYFNYEAQQDKSGLPNDRFSAERPEGSISTLTIQRTEQRDSAMYRCASSLTGTGSNTGELFFGEGSRLTVL.

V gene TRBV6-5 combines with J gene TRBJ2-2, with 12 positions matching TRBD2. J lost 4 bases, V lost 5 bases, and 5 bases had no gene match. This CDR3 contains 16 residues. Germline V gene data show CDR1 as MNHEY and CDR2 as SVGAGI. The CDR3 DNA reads TGTGCCAGCAGTCTAGCGGGGGGGCGGATCACCGGGGAGCTGTTTTTT. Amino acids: CASSLAGGRITGELFF.

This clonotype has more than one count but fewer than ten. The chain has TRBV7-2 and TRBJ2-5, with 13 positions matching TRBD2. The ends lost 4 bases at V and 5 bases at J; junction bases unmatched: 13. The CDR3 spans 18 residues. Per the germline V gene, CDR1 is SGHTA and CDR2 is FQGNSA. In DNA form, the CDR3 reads TGTGCCAGCAGCTCTCTCCCACTAGCGGGGGGGCGAGGGGAGACCCAGTACTTC. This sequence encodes CASSSLPLAGGRGETQYF. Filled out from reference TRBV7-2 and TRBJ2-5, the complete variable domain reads GAGVSQSPSNKVTEKGKDVELRCDPISGHTALYWYRQSLGQGLEFLIYFQGNSAPDKSGLPSDRFSAERTGGSVSTLTIQRTQQEDSAVYLCASSSLPLAGGRGETQYFGPGTRLLVL.

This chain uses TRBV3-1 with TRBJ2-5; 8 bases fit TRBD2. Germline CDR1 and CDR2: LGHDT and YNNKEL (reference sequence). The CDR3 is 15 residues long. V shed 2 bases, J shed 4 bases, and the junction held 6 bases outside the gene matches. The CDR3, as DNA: TGTGCCAGCAGCCAAACAATTGGACTAGCAGAGACCCAGTACTTC. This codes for CASSQTIGLAETQYF.

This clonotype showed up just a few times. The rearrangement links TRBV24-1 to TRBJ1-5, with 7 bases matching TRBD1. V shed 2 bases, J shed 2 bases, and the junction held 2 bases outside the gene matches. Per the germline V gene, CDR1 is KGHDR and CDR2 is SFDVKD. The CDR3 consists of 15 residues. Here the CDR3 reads CATSDSGQGNQPQHF. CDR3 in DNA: TGTGCCACCAGTGATTCTGGACAGGGCAATCAGCCCCAGCATTTT.

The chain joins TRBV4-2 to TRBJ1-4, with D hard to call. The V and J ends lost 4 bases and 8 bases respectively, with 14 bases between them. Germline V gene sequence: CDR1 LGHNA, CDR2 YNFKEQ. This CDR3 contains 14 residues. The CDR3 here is CASSPNWREEKLFF. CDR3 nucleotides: TGTGCCAGCAGCCCTAACTGGCGGGAGGAAAAACTGTTTTTT.

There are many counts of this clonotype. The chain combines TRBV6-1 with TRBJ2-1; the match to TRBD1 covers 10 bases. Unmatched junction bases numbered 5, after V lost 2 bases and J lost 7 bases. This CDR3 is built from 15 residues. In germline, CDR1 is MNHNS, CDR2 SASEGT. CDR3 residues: CASSERQGARNEQFF. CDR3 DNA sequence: TGTGCCAGCAGTGAACGACAGGGGGCTAGGAATGAGCAGTTCTTC.

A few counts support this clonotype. CDR3 region: CASSLYNTGELFF. CDR3 DNA: TGTGCCAGCAGCTTATATAACACCGGGGAGCTGTTTTTT. This chain connects TRBV11-1 to TRBJ2-2; the D is unclear. Germline values: CDR1 SGHAT, CDR2 FQDESV (reference sequence). Between the trimmed V and J ends, which lost 2 bases and 2 bases, there was a span of 3 bases. The CDR3 is 13 amino acids.

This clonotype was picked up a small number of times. CDR3: CSAGRVDTEAFF. For the CDR3, the DNA is TGCAGTGCGGGCAGGGTGGACACTGAAGCTTTCTTT. The chain couples TRBV20-1 to TRBJ1-1; the D gene is possibly TRBD1 (5 bases). Trimming removed 6 bases from V and 3 bases from J, with 11 bases in between. The germline gives CDR1 DFQATT, CDR2 SNEGSKA (reference sequence). The CDR3 loop spans 12 amino acids.

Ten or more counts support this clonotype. The CDR3 here is CASSLISGHRSAQYF. In DNA, the CDR3 is TGTGCCAGCAGTTTAATCTCAGGGCACAGGAGTGCCCAGTACTTC. J is TRBJ2-5 and V is TRBV12-3 or TRBV12-4; a weak D match, TRBD1 (5 bases). The CDR3 spans 15 residues. Trimming removed 2 bases at V and 9 bases at J, with 19 bases between.

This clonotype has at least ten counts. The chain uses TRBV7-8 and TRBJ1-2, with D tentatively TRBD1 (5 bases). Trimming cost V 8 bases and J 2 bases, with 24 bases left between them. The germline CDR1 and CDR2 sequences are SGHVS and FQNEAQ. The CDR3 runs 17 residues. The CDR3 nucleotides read TGTGCCAGCTCCTGGGATAGAAGGGGCCAAACAAACTATGGCTACACCTTC. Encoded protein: CASSWDRRGQTNYGYTF.

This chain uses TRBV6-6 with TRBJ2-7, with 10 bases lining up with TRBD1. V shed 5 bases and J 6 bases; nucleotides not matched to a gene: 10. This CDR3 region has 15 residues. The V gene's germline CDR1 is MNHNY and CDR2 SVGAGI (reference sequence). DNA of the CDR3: TGTGCCAGCAGTATTACGGGACAGGGGAGTCTCGAGCAGTACTTC. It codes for CASSITGQGSLEQYF.

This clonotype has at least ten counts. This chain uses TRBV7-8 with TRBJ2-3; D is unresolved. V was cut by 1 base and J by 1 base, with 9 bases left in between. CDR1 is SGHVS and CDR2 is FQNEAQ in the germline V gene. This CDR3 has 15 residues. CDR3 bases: TGTGCCAGCAGCTTAGTTGGAGCCCGCACAGATACGCAGTATTTT. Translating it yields CASSLVGARTDTQYF.